Presented here are 5 T cell receptor beta chains from one specimen sequenced in a study of beta chain features in type 1 diabetes. Every isolated RNA sample was fully reverse transcribed, so sequencing captured expressed TCRB transcripts. TCRdb keeps only in-frame clones here, not all; method: immunoSEQ multiplex PCR. In the table there are about 340,000 clones, under 8.5% of which are singletons. The sequenced material came from central memory CD4+ T cells from blood. These receptors all come from a woman younger than 35 in good health.

V and J are TRBV5-4 and TRBJ2-5; TRBD2 matches at 13 bases. The germline CDR1 and CDR2 sequences are SGHNT and YYREEE (reference sequence). V lost 0 bases to trimming and J lost 5 bases; unmatched junction nucleotides: 7. The CDR3 is made up of 17 amino acids. The CDR3 loop reads CASSLGGLAGAWETQYF. In DNA form, the CDR3 reads TGTGCCAGCAGCTTGGGCGGACTAGCGGGAGCATGGGAGACCCAGTACTTC.

The chain has TRBV6-6 and TRBJ1-1; possibly TRBD1 for D (6 bases). The CDR3 extends over 14 amino acids. Looked up from germline, CDR1 is MNHNY and CDR2 is SVGAGI (reference sequence). Trimming took 6 bases from V and 3 from J, leaving 14 bases between them. CDR3 protein: CASSLQGRDTEAFF. Written as DNA, the CDR3 is TGTGCCAGCAGCCTACAGGGAAGGGACACTGAAGCTTTCTTT.

The chain combines TRBV7-9 with TRBJ2-1; D uncertain. CDR3 length equals 15 residues. The V gene's germline CDR1 is SEHNR and CDR2 FQNEAQ (reference sequence). Trimming left V 5 bases short and J 7 bases short, with 18 bases between. CDR3 in amino acids: CASSRETGSKNEQFF. The CDR3 DNA reads as TGTGCCAGCAGCCGAGAAACCGGCAGTAAAAATGAGCAGTTCTTC.

There are a few counts of this clone. The chain has TRBV7-2 and TRBJ2-7, with a possible D match to TRBD1 (5 bases). The CDR3 spans 14 residues. Germline loops: CDR1 SGHTA, CDR2 FQGNSA. Trimming left V 5 bases short and J 12 bases short, with 23 bases between. The CDR3 coding sequence is TGTGCCAGCAGCCCACATATGGGTGGGATGGGGCTGTACTTC. Its translation: CASSPHMGGMGLYF.

This clone was picked up a small number of times. V gene TRBV14 combines with J gene TRBJ2-1; D uncertain. The V gene lost 4 bases and the J gene lost 1 base, with 5 bases spanning the gap. CDR1 SGHDN and CDR2 FVKESK come from the germline V gene. The CDR3 spans 13 residues. CDR3 region: CASSLGSYNEQFF. As DNA, the CDR3 is TGTGCCAGCAGCCTAGGGTCCTACAATGAGCAGTTCTTC.